This TCR beta chain was recorded in a study of shared clonotypes between healthy human individuals (dated by TCRdb to between 2020 and 2021). Turning to the overall study: A few men and two women, aged 18 to 49 years, made up the cohort. For each donor, three plates each were used for CD4 naive and CD4 memory, two plates were used for CD8 naive, and one plate was used for CD8 memory. To estimate repertoire size and how much clonotypes are shared between individuals, the study performed deep sequencing of blood TCR repertoires from about five healthy adults. Different laboratories and diverse techniques were used to prepare libraries and sequence TCR repertoires, to increase sequencing depth and limit assay-specific biases. Per donor, leukapheresis produced somewhere between about 0.9 and 9 billion PBMCs.

Healthy HIV-negative adults with no recently reported acute infections or vaccinations were included as donors. Every donor was a Caucasian adult residing in Nashville, Tennessee, USA. CD4+ T cells were enriched by magnetic negative selection; naive cells were then positively selected on CD45RA, and the negative fraction formed the memory subset. After blood collection by leukapheresis, PBMCs were isolated using Ficoll-Histopaque density gradient centrifugation and then cryopreserved in the vapor phase of liquid nitrogen. Analytical flow cytometry was used to check the purity and quantity of every magnetically sorted T cell population. Genomic DNA was isolated from every sorted fraction and measured by UV absorbance on a Nanodrop 2000c. As concerns this clone: Its antigen remains undetermined. No per-base quality is available; no much larger clone lies one base away.

Broader findings and caveats from the paper: Larger estimated clonotype richness was generally found for naive subsets than for memory subsets. Sampling was limited to blood, and TCR repertoires in tissue likely differ from TCR repertoires in blood. Higher generation probabilities were observed for clonotypes shared by all four sorted-subset donors than for non-shared clonotypes. Based on pairwise subsampling, the degree of clonotype sharing among donors was expected to be affected by sequencing depth. Even with the large sequencing depth, rarefaction of the sorted-subset datasets indicated that sequencing was incomplete. The genetic and exposure-history diversity represented was limited by the small number of donors. Around 5.4% of naive CD4, more than 3% of naive CD8, approximately 2% of memory CD4, and 0.4% of memory CD8 clonotypes were shared across several donors.

Using the deep immunoSEQ assay, TCR CDR3 regions were amplified from genomic DNA by multiplex PCR. For each cell subset, the extracted genomic DNA was distributed evenly across all wells of several immunoSEQ 96-well plates, and each plate served as one replicate. For sorted subsets, approximately 200 ng of genomic DNA, equivalent to roughly 33,000 T cell genomes, went into each replicate PCR. Purified libraries were quantified with a Qubit 3.0 fluorometer, sized on a Bioanalyzer 2100, and re-quantified with the KAPA Library Quantification kit. Every immunoSEQ 96-well plate was sequenced on a separate single-read 150-cycle Illumina NextSeq 550 flow cell. The authors' pipeline ran thus. The immunoSEQ output contained only junctional sequences without quality scores, so filtering could not match that applied to full-length reads. To assign V/J genes and CDR3, sequences were annotated against IMGT germline references using PyIR, a Python wrapper for IgBLAST v1.9. Reads with weak V/J assignments (E-value above 1e-6), missing CDR3, stop codons, out-of-frame junctions, or ambiguous translated residues were removed. A V3J clonotype was defined by an identical inferred V gene, J gene, and CDR3 amino acid sequence. Percentage overlap between repertoires was calculated by dividing the number of shared unique clonotypes by the size of the smaller repertoire. Three approaches were used to assess repertoire richness: RTK rarefaction, the Chao1 estimator, and Recon v2.1 estimates of unobserved clonotypes. OLGA was used to compute generation probabilities for all TCRbeta clonotypes that the gDNA method yielded from four donors. TCRdb holds this immuneACCESS table with in-frame rearrangements only. Some clones are missing; in checked studies, unresolved V genes explain under half, and the rest has no known cause. The D gene and trimming were derived from the DNA, and the V and J assignments and clone size from that table. The sample table holds roughly 640,000 clones, of which roughly 97% were seen once. The ten largest clonotypes hold approximately 0.057% of the sample.

The sequenced sample consisted of naive CD4+ T cells sorted from blood. This specimen's cell subset or site label, per the study, means: CD45RA+ positively selected. This sequence originates from a woman aged 25 to 39 in good health.

The nucleotides read TGTGCCATCAGTGAGTCCGGGGGCCTGAACACTGAAGCTTTCTTT. Translated, this is CAISESGGLNTEAFF. Recombination linked TRBV10-3 to TRBJ1-1; TRBD1 is a weak D gene call, 6 bases matching. From cysteine to phenylalanine, the CDR3 is 15 amino acids long. Only CDR3 DNA is held: 45 bases, read in frame from base 1. The CDR1 and CDR2 encoded by the germline V gene are ENHRY and SYGVKD. Trimming at the junction amounts to 0 bases on V and 0 bases on J, and the germline ends lie 8 bases apart.